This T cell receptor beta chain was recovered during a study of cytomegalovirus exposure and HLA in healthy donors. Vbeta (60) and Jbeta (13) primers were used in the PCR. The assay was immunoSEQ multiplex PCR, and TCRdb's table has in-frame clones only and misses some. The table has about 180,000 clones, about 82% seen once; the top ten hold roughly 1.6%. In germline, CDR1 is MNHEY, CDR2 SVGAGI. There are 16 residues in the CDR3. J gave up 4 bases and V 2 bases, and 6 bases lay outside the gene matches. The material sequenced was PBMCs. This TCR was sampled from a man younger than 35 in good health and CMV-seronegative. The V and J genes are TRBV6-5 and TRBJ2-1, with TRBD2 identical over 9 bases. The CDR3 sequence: CASSYALAGPYNEQFF. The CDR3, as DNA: TGTGCCAGCAGTTACGCACTAGCGGGCCCTTACAATGAGCAGTTCTTC.